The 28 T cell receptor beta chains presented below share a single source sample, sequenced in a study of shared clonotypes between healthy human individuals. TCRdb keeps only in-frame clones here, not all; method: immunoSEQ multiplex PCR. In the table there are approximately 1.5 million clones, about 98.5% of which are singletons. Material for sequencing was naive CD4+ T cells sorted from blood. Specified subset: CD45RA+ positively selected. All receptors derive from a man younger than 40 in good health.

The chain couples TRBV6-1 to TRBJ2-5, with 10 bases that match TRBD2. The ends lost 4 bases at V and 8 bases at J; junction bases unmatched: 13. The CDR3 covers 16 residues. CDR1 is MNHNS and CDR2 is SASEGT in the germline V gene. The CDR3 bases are TGTGCCAGCAGTGGCCCTAGCGGGGGAATCAAGACAACCCAGTACTTC. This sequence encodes CASSGPSGGIKTTQYF.

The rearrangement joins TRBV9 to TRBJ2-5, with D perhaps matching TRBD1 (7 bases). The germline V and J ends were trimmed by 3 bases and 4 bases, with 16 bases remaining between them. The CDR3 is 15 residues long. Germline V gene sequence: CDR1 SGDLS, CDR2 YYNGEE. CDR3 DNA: TGTGCCAGCAGCGCCGTGACAGGGCGGGGAGAGACCCAGTACTTC. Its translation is CASSAVTGRGETQYF. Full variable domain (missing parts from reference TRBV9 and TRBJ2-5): DSGVTQTPKHLITATGQRVTLRCSPRSGDLSVYWYQQSLDQGLQFLIQYYNGEERAKGNILERFSAQQFPDLHSELNLSSLELGDSALYFCASSAVTGRGETQYFGPGTRLLVL.

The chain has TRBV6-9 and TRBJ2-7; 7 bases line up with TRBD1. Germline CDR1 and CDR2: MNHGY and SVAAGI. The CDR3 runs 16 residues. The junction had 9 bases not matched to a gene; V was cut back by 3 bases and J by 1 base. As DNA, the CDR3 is TGTGCCAGCAGTTACTATACGGGGACAGAGTCCTACGAGCAGTACTTC. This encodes CASSYYTGTESYEQYF.

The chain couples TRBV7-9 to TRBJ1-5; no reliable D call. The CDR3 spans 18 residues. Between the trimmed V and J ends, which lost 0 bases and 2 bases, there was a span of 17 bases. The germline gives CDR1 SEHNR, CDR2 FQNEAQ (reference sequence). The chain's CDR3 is CASSLAPGGSGGNQPQHF. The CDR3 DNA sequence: TGTGCCAGCAGCTTAGCCCCGGGTGGGTCGGGAGGCAATCAGCCCCAGCATTTT. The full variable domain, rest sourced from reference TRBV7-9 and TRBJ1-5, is DTGVSQNPRHKITKRGQNVTFRCDPISEHNRLYWYRQTLGQGPEFLTYFQNEAQLEKSRLLSDRFSAERPKGSFSTLEIQRTEQGDSAMYLCASSLAPGGSGGNQPQHFGDGTRLSIL.

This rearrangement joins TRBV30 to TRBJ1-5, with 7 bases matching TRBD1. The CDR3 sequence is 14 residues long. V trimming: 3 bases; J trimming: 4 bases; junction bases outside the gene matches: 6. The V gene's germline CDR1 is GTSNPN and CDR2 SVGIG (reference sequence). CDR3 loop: CAWSGTATNQPQHF. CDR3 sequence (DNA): TGTGCCTGGAGCGGGACAGCTACTAATCAGCCCCAGCATTTT. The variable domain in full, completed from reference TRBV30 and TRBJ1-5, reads SQTIHQWPATLVQPVGSPLSLECTVEGTSNPNLYWYRQAAGRGLQLLFYSVGIGQISSEVPQNLSASRPQDRQFILSSKKLLLSDSGFYLCAWSGTATNQPQHFGDGTRLSIL.

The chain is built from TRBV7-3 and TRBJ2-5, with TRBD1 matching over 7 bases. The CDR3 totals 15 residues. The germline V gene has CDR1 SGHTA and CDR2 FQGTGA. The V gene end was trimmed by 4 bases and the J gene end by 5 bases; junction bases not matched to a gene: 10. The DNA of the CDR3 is TGTGCCAGCAGCTACCAACAGGGGCCGGGGGAGACCCAGTACTTC. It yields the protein CASSYQQGPGETQYF.

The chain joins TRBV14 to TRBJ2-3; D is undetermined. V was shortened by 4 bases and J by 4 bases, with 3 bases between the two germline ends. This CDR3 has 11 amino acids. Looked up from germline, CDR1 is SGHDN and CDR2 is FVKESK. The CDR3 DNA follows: TGTGCCAGCAGCCTGGCAGATACGCAGTATTTT. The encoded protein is CASSLADTQYF.

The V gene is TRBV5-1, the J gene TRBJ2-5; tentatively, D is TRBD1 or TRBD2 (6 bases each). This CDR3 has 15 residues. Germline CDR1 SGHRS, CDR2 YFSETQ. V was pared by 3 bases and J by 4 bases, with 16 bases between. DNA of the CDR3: TGCGCCAGCAGCTCCGGGACATTGGGGGGAGAGACCCAGTACTTC. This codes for CASSSGTLGGETQYF.

CDR3 loop: CASSVKSVSSYNEQFF. For the CDR3, the DNA is TGTGCCAGCAGCGTAAAGAGTGTAAGCTCCTACAATGAGCAGTTCTTC. The gene calls are TRBV9 and TRBJ2-1, with D hard to call. Germline-derived CDR1 and CDR2 are SGDLS and YYNGEE. Trimming stripped 1 base from V and 0 bases from J, with 11 bases between. The CDR3 totals 16 residues. The whole variable domain, filled in from reference TRBV9 and TRBJ2-1, reads DSGVTQTPKHLITATGQRVTLRCSPRSGDLSVYWYQQSLDQGLQFLIQYYNGEERAKGNILERFSAQQFPDLHSELNLSSLELGDSALYFCASSVKSVSSYNEQFFGPGTRLTVL.

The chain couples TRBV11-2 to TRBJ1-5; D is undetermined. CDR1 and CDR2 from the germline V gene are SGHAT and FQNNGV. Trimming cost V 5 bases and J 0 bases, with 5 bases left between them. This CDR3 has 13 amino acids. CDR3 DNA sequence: TGTGCCAGCAGCCCCGGTAGCAATCAGCCCCAGCATTTT. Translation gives CASSPGSNQPQHF.

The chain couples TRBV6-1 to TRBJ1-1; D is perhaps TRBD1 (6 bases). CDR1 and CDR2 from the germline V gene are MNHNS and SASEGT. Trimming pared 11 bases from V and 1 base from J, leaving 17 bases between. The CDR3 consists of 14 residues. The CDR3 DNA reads TGTGCCGCAGGGGCCTCAGGATCGAACACTGAAGCTTTCTTT. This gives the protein CAAGASGSNTEAFF.

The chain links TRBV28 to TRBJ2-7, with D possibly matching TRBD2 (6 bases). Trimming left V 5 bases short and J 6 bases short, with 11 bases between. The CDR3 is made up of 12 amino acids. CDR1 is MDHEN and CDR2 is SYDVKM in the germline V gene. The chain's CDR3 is CASSILAGEQYF. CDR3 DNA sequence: TGTGCCAGCAGTATACTAGCCGGCGAGCAGTACTTC.

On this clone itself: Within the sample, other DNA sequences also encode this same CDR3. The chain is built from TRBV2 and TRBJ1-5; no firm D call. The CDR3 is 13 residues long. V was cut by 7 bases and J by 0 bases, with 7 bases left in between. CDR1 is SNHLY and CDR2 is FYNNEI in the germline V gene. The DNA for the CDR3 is TGTGCCAGCACAGTTTATAGCAATCAGCCCCAGCATTTT. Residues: CASTVYSNQPQHF.

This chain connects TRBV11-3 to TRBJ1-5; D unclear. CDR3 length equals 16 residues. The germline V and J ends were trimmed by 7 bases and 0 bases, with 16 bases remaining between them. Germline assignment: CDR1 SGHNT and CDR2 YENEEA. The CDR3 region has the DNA TGTGCCAGCAACCCGGGAGGTCTGTATAGCAATCAGCCCCAGCATTTT. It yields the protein CASNPGGLYSNQPQHF.

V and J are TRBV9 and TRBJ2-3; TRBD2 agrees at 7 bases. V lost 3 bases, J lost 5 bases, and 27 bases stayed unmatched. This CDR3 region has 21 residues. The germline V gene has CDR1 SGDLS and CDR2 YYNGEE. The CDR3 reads CASSASKDARSGTRSGDTQYF. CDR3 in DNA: TGTGCCAGCAGCGCATCAAAAGACGCCCGGAGCGGGACCCGATCTGGAGATACGCAGTATTTT.

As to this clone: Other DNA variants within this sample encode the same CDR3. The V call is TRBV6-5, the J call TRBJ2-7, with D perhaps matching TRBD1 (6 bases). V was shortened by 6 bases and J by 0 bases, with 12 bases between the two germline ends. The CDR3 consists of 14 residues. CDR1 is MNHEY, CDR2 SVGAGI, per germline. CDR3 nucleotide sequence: TGTGCCAGCAGAGCTACAGGGAGCTCCTACGAGCAGTACTTC. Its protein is CASRATGSSYEQYF.

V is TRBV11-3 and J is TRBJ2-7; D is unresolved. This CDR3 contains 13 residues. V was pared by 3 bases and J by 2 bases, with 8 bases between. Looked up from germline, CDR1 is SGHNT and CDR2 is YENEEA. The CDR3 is CASSFGGTYEQYF. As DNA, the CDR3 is TGTGCCAGCAGCTTCGGCGGCACCTACGAGCAGTACTTC.

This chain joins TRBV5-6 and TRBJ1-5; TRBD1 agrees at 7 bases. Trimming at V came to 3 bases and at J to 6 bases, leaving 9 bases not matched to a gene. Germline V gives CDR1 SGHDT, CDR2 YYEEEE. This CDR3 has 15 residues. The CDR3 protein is CASSYGTALVQPQHF. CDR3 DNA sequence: TGTGCCAGCAGCTATGGGACAGCGCTCGTTCAGCCCCAGCATTTT.

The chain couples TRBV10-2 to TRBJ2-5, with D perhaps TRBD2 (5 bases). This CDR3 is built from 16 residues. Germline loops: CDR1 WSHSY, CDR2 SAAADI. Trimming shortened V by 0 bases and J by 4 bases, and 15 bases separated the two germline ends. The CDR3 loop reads CASSESRQAGGETQYF. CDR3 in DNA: TGCGCCAGCAGTGAGTCACGCCAGGCAGGAGGAGAGACCCAGTACTTC.

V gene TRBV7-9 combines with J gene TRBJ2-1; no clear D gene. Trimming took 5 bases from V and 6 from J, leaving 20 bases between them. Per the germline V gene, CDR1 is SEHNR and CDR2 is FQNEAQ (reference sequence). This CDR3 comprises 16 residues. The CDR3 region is CASSPGFELVGNEQFF. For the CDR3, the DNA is TGTGCCAGCAGCCCCGGTTTTGAGCTAGTTGGCAATGAGCAGTTCTTC.

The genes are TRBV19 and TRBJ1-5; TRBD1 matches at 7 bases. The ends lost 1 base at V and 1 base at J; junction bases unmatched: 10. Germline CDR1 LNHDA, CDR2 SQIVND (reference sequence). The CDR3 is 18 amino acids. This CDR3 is CASSIAQGVGASNQPQHF. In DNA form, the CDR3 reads TGTGCCAGTAGTATAGCCCAGGGGGTAGGGGCGAGCAATCAGCCCCAGCATTTT.

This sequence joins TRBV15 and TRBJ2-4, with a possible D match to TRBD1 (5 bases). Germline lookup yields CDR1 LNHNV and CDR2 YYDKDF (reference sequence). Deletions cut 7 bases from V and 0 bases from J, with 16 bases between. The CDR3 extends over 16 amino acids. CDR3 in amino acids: CATTDSRYLAKNIQYF. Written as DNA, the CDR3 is TGTGCCACCACAGACAGCAGATATTTAGCCAAAAACATTCAGTACTTC. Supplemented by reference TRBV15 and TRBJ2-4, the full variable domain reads DAMVIQNPRYQVTQFGKPVTLSCSQTLNHNVMYWYQQKSSQAPKLLFHYYDKDFNNEADTPDNFQSRRPNTSFCFLDIRSPGLGDTAMYLCATTDSRYLAKNIQYFGAGTRLSVL.

CDR3 loop: CASPAPGGTGRDEQYF. For the CDR3, the DNA is TGTGCCAGCCCTGCCCCAGGAGGGACAGGGCGTGACGAGCAGTACTTC. The chain recombines TRBV28 with TRBJ2-7, with 9 bases lining up with TRBD1. Trimming cost V 8 bases and J 5 bases; bases outside gene matches: 16. The CDR3 runs to 16 residues. Germline-derived CDR1 and CDR2 are MDHEN and SYDVKM.

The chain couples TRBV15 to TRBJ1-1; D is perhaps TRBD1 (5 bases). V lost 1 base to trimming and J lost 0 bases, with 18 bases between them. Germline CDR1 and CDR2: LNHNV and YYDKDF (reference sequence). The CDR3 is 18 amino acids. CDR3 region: CATSRAFGVRAMNTEAFF. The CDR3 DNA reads TGTGCCACCAGCAGAGCGTTTGGGGTCAGGGCCATGAACACTGAAGCTTTCTTT.

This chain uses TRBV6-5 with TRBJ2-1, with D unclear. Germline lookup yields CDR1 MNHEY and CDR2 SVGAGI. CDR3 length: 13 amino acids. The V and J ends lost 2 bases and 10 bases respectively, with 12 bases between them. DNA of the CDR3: TGTGCCAGCAGTTACCCCCCTGGCGCGGAGCAGTTCTTC. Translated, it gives CASSYPPGAEQFF.

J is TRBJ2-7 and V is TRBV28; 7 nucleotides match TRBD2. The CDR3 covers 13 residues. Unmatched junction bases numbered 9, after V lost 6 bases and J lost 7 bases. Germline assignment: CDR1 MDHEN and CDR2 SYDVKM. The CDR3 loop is CASRRTSSGEQYF. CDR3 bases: TGTGCCAGCAGGCGGACTAGTTCGGGGGAGCAGTACTTC.

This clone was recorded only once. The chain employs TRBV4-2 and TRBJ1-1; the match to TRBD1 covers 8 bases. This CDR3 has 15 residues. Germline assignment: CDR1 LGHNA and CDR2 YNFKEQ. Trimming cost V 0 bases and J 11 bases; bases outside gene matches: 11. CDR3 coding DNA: TGTGCCAGCAGCCAAGAACGACAGGGGCACCACAACGCTTTCTTT. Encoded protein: CASSQERQGHHNAFF.

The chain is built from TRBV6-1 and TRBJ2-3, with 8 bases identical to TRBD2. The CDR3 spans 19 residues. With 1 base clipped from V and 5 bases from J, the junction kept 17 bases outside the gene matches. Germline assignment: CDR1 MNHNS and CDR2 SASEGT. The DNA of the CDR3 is TGTGCCAGCAGTGAAGATCCCAAGTTCGTACTCGCGGGAGGAGATACGCAGTATTTT. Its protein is CASSEDPKFVLAGGDTQYF.